This TCR beta chain was profiled in a study of blood T cell repertoires in COVID-19. Study-level information: The United States, Italy and Spain provided the acute and convalescent COVID-19 samples. Sample material is recorded as cDNA or gDNA derived from T cells, B-cell-depleted T cells, or PBMCs.

Per germline, CDR1 GTSNPN and CDR2 SVGIG (reference sequence). The CDR3 spans 13 residues. Trimming removed 0 bases from V and 5 bases from J, with 11 bases in between. Per the original data handling: Amplification of reference gene primers was used by the study to estimate nucleated cell counts. Produced via immunoSEQ multiplex PCR; TCRdb's table is partial and in-frame only. V and J calls and clone size are copied from that table; D and trimming were computed from the DNA. The data contain approximately 260,000 clones, around four fifths of them singletons. This TCR came from a man in his 60s who had recovered from COVID-19. Sequenced material: peripheral blood. V usage is TRBV30 and J usage is TRBJ2-7; tentatively, D is TRBD2 (5 bases). The CDR3, as DNA: TGTGCCTGGAGTGTACCGAGAGGGAACGAGCAGTACTTC. Protein: CAWSVPRGNEQYF.